The 18 T cell receptor beta chains listed next were all sequenced from one sample in a study of cytomegalovirus exposure and HLA in healthy donors. The PCR contained 60 Vbeta and 13 Jbeta primers. Profiling relied on immunoSEQ multiplex PCR, and the TCRdb table lists in-frame clones only, not all of them. The sample includes 130,000 to 150,000 clones, almost 80% of them seen just once. The sequenced sample was PBMCs. These TCRs come from a woman aged 25 to 39 in good health and CMV-seronegative.

The chain is built from TRBV9 and TRBJ2-2, with D possibly TRBD1 on 6 matching bases. The V end lost 0 bases, the J end lost 5 bases, and 14 bases lay between the germline ends. Germline CDR1 is SGDLS and CDR2 is YYNGEE. The CDR3 totals 16 residues. For the CDR3, the DNA is TGTGCCAGCAGCGTAGGGGGGCTAGCAGAGACCGGGGAGCTGTTTTTT. This gives the protein CASSVGGLAETGELFF.

V and J are TRBV27 and TRBJ1-5, with 9 bases aligning to TRBD1. The trim removed 5 bases at V and 3 bases at J, leaving 5 bases unmatched. The V gene's germline CDR1 is MNHEY and CDR2 SMNVEV (reference sequence). CDR3 size: 15 residues. The chain's CDR3 is CASSPGTGSNQPQHF. CDR3 DNA: TGTGCCAGCAGTCCTGGGACAGGGTCCAATCAGCCCCAGCATTTT.

A single count supports this clone. The gene calls are TRBV5-1 and TRBJ2-1; 7 nucleotides match TRBD1. Germline V gene lookup returns CDR1 SGHRS and CDR2 YFSETQ. This CDR3 has 16 residues. The trim removed 4 bases at V and 4 bases at J, leaving 11 bases unmatched. CDR3 DNA: TGCGCCAGCAGCCGGGATGGGGGACAGACGTACAATGAGCAGTTCTTC. Its protein product is CASSRDGGQTYNEQFF.

CDR3 coding DNA: TGTGCCAGCAGCTTAGGCCAGGTGTACTACGAGCAGTACTTC. This translates into CASSLGQVYYEQYF. The chain employs TRBV7-9 and TRBJ2-7; D call uncertain. Trimming removed 1 base at V and 3 bases at J, with 10 bases between. Germline assignment: CDR1 SEHNR and CDR2 FQNEAQ (reference sequence). The CDR3 spans 14 residues.

This chain links TRBV2 with TRBJ2-1; 10 bases agree with TRBD1. The CDR3 extends over 15 amino acids. In germline, CDR1 is SNHLY, CDR2 FYNNEI. J lost 10 bases, V lost 8 bases, and 14 bases had no gene match. The CDR3 sequence is CASPTRDRGRGEQFF. The CDR3 DNA reads as TGTGCCAGCCCCACCCGGGACAGGGGCCGAGGGGAGCAGTTCTTC.

This clone was counted between two and nine times. The CDR3 region is CASSLMTSGVNEQFF. In DNA form, the CDR3 reads TGCGCCAGCAGCTTGATGACTAGCGGGGTTAATGAGCAGTTCTTC. The J gene is TRBJ2-1, the V gene TRBV5-1; 11 positions match TRBD2. This CDR3 contains 15 residues. CDR1 and CDR2 (germline): SGHRS, YFSETQ. V shed 1 base, J shed 7 bases, and the junction held 4 bases outside the gene matches.

This chain uses TRBV28 with TRBJ1-4; no definite D call. Germline V lookup: CDR1 MDHEN, CDR2 SYDVKM. V dropped 5 bases and J dropped 8 bases, with 12 bases sitting between them. This CDR3 contains 13 residues. This CDR3 reads CASSPGLEEKLFF. Written as DNA, the CDR3 is TGTGCCAGCAGTCCCGGACTCGAGGAAAAACTGTTTTTT.

The chain uses TRBV11-2 and TRBJ1-1, with D maybe TRBD1 (5 bases). Germline V gene sequence: CDR1 SGHAT, CDR2 FQNNGV. The germline V and J ends were trimmed by 5 bases and 0 bases, with 10 bases remaining between them. CDR3 length equals 14 residues. DNA of the CDR3: TGTGCCAGCAGCCCACTGGGGCTGAACACTGAAGCTTTCTTT. It translates to CASSPLGLNTEAFF.

This clone has just one count. This rearrangement joins TRBV30 to TRBJ1-1; 9 positions agree with TRBD1. With V trimmed by 5 bases and J by 6 bases, 10 bases remained unmatched. The CDR3 has 14 amino acids. From germline, CDR1 is GTSNPN and CDR2 SVGIG (reference sequence). CDR3 coding DNA: TGTGCCTGGGGCGTTACAGGGGGCAGGGCTGAAGCTTTCTTT. As protein: CAWGVTGGRAEAFF.

This clone was picked up one time. The chain uses TRBV19 and TRBJ2-4, with TRBD1 identical over 7 bases. The CDR3 totals 13 residues. CDR1 and CDR2 from the germline V gene are LNHDA and SQIVND (reference sequence). V dropped 9 bases and J dropped 0; count of bases not matched to a gene: 2. In DNA, the CDR3 is TGTGCCAGCGAGGGGGCAGCCAAAAACATTCAGTACTTC. It encodes CASEGAAKNIQYF. Based on the CDR3 plus reference TRBV19 and TRBJ2-4, the full variable domain is DGGITQSPKYLFRKEGQNVTLSCEQNLNHDAMYWYRQDPGQGLRLIYYSQIVNDFQKGDIAEGYSVSREKKESFPLTVTSAQKNPTAFYLCASEGAAKNIQYFGAGTRLSVL.

The chain carries TRBV6-5 and TRBJ2-1; TRBD1 might be the D (6 bases). V shed 6 bases and J shed 8 bases, with 11 bases lying between them. Germline lookup yields CDR1 MNHEY and CDR2 SVGAGI. This CDR3 is 12 amino acids long. The CDR3: CASRTGIDEQFF. CDR3 sequence (DNA): TGTGCCAGCAGAACAGGGATAGATGAGCAGTTCTTC.

This clone was seen just once. V usage is TRBV29-1 and J usage is TRBJ1-2; a weak D match, TRBD1 (5 bases). This CDR3 is built from 13 residues. Trimming removed 1 base at V and 8 bases at J, with 14 bases between. The germline V gene has CDR1 SQVTM and CDR2 ANQGSEA. The CDR3 DNA reads TGCAGCGTTGAAGGGGGGGGAGAGATAGGCTACACCTTC. It encodes CSVEGGGEIGYTF.

The rearrangement uses TRBV6-6 and TRBJ1-5; 7 bases align to TRBD1. The junction had 9 bases not matched to a gene; V was cut back by 7 bases and J by 6 bases. The CDR3 consists of 14 residues. Germline CDR1 and CDR2: MNHNY and SVGAGI (reference sequence). CDR3: CASTDREVSQPQHF. The CDR3, as DNA: TGTGCCAGCACAGACAGGGAGGTATCTCAGCCCCAGCATTTT.

This chain joins TRBV7-6 and TRBJ1-1; the match to TRBD1 covers 8 bases. Germline V lookup: CDR1 SGHVS, CDR2 FNYEAQ. The CDR3 totals 14 residues. V lost 5 bases to trimming and J lost 1 base; unmatched junction nucleotides: 3. The CDR3 loop reads CASSPGQGNTEAFF. The DNA of the CDR3 is TGTGCCAGCAGCCCTGGACAGGGGAACACTGAAGCTTTCTTT.

This rearrangement joins TRBV15 to TRBJ1-1; D might be TRBD1 (5 bases). This CDR3 is built from 14 residues. Germline V gene data show CDR1 as LNHNV and CDR2 as YYDKDF (reference sequence). V was shortened by 0 bases and J by 8 bases, with 13 bases between the two germline ends. The CDR3 region has the DNA TGTGCCACCAGCAGAGATCAGCCGGGGGGAGAAGCTTTCTTT. Translation: CATSRDQPGGEAFF.

The chain's CDR3 is CASSTDRTGVVSPLHF. The CDR3, as DNA: TGTGCCAGCAGTACCGACAGGACAGGGGTTGTTTCACCCCTCCACTTT. This chain connects TRBV25-1 to TRBJ1-6; the match to TRBD1 covers 9 bases. The CDR3 length is 16 residues. J gave up 9 bases and V 5 bases, and 11 bases lay outside the gene matches. Germline CDR1 MGHDK, CDR2 SYGVNS.

This rearrangement joins TRBV18 to TRBJ1-1; tentatively, D is TRBD1 (5 bases). V was clipped by 3 bases and J by 3 bases, with 8 bases between them. The CDR3 has 13 residues. Germline CDR1 and CDR2: KGHSH and LQKENI. CDR3 residues: CASSPIGDTEAFF. The DNA for the CDR3 is TGTGCCAGCTCACCTATAGGGGACACTGAAGCTTTCTTT.

This chain connects TRBV6-5 to TRBJ2-1; a weak D match, TRBD1 (5 bases). V dropped 5 bases and J dropped 6 bases, with 17 bases sitting between them. This CDR3 has 15 residues. CDR1 MNHEY and CDR2 SVGAGI come from the germline V gene. For the CDR3, the DNA is TGTGCCAGCAGTCCACAGGCGGAGTTCCGCAATGAGCAGTTCTTC. The encoded protein is CASSPQAEFRNEQFF.